The clone carrying this T cell receptor (beta chain) showed up just once. This sample stems from a study of blood T cell repertoires in COVID-19. TCRdb's copy holds only in-frame clones and misses some; the assay was immunoSEQ multiplex PCR. The sample carries around 140,000 clones, 75% to 90% recorded once. Germline V gene sequence: CDR1 ENHRY, CDR2 SYGVKD. The CDR3 runs 15 residues. The ends were cut back, 7 bases at V and 0 bases at J, with 13 bases in the middle. Material for sequencing was peripheral blood. This clonotype was obtained from a human donor in a cohort sampled during active COVID-19. The chain joins TRBV10-3 to TRBJ1-3, with D perhaps matching TRBD1 (6 bases). This chain's CDR3 is CAINRGGDSGNTIYF. CDR3 DNA: TGTGCCATCAACAGAGGGGGGGACTCTGGAAACACCATATATTTT.